The text below deals with one TCR beta chain. Antigen unknown. The data originate from a study of vaccination and CD4 T cells after COVID-19. Background on the study: Sampling that followed vaccination took place a median around 70 days after dose two, within a range of 14 to 241.

Scientists ran DNA taken from cultured CD4+ T cells through the Oncomine TCR Beta short-read assay for sequencing. Via MiXCR, TCRdb re-called the PCR reads, giving one row per CDR3 protein. This repertoire shows approximately 3,600 distinct CDR3 sequences, 15% to 20% found once; its top ten account for about 22%. Regarding treatment: approximately 10-day PBMC culture with coronavirus spike peptide pools or control peptides (ViraFEST assay). The CDR3 extends over 13 amino acids. V lost 0 bases and J 7 bases, leaving 7 bases between the germline ends. Per the germline V gene, CDR1 is LNHDA and CDR2 is SQIVND (reference sequence).

The TCR sequence derives from a human donor who had recovered from COVID-19. The sample consisted of CD4+ T cells from blood, cultured in vitro. The V and J genes are TRBV19 and TRBJ1-5; D is perhaps TRBD1 (5 bases). DNA of the CDR3: TGTGCCAGTAGTATAGAAGGGGTCCAGCCCCAGCATTTT. Amino acid sequence: CASSIEGVQPQHF.